Listed here are 15 T cell receptor beta chains from one sample, sequenced in a study of T cell repertoires in cytomegalovirus infection (dated by TCRdb to the late 2010s). The treatment or condition label on this specimen signifies: in vitro stimulation with specific CMV peptide epitopes to enrich CMV-specific T cells. For these receptors, no antigen is known. This sample was sequenced with an Illumina HiSeq 1500. The raw public reads went through TCRdb reprocessing: fastp at Q25, MiXCR clone calling, in-frame beta chains kept. Entries are consolidated by CDR3 protein sequence, retaining the most common genes and DNA. Within this sample are some 940,000 distinct CDR3 sequences, with about a third of them counted one time only. Jointly, the top ten make up about 14% of the sample. The source material was cultured CD8+ T cells from PBMCs, sampled from culture after CMV antigen stimulation. These TCRs come from a human donor in good health (CMV status not recorded). Some clones in this sample may be carry-over from other donors' samples.

The V and J genes are TRBV5-1 and TRBJ1-2, with 7 bases that match TRBD1. In germline, CDR1 is SGHRS, CDR2 YFSETQ. Losses at the gene ends were 9 bases for V and 2 bases for J; bases not matched to a gene: 7. The CDR3 is made up of 13 amino acids. CDR3 sequence: CATRDRDNYGYTF. The CDR3, as DNA: TGCGCCACCAGAGACAGGGACAACTATGGCTACACCTTC.

In this sample, this clonotype turned up a few times. This chain uses TRBV4-2 with TRBJ1-6; a possible D gene is TRBD1 (5 bases). Germline-derived CDR1 and CDR2 are LGHNA and YNFKEQ. The V end lost 4 bases, the J end lost 2 bases, and 9 bases lay between the germline ends. CDR3 length: 15 amino acids. The CDR3 is CASSPQGTYNSPLHF. In nucleotides, the CDR3 is TGTGCCAGCAGCCCCCAGGGTACCTATAATTCACCCCTCCACTTT.

V usage is TRBV6-6 and J usage is TRBJ2-7, with unresolved D. Trimming shortened V by 0 bases and J by 2 bases, and 17 bases separated the two germline ends. This CDR3 region has 17 residues. In germline, CDR1 is MNHNY, CDR2 SVGAGI (reference sequence). The CDR3 DNA sequence: TGTGCCAGCAGTTACTCGGCCGGAAGGATAGTTACCTACGAGCAGTACGTC. This codes for CASSYSAGRIVTYEQYV.

A few counts support this clonotype. The CDR3 is CASSHTGTYEQYF. The CDR3 region has the DNA TGTGCCAGCAGCCATACAGGGACGTACGAGCAGTACTTC. The rearrangement uses TRBV27 and TRBJ2-7; D is perhaps TRBD1 (6 bases). V was clipped by 6 bases and J by 4 bases, with 13 bases between them. Germline V gene data show CDR1 as MNHEY and CDR2 as SMNVEV (reference sequence). CDR3 size: 13 residues.

The chain has TRBV9 and TRBJ2-6, with D possibly being TRBD1 (6 bases). The ends were cut back, 4 bases at V and 0 bases at J, with 14 bases in the middle. The CDR3 sequence is 17 residues long. Germline V gene data show CDR1 as SGDLS and CDR2 as YYNGEE. CDR3 residues: CASSSPTGSSGANVLTF. CDR3 DNA: TGTGCCAGCAGCTCCCCGACAGGAAGCTCTGGGGCCAACGTCCTGACTTTC.

The CDR3 nucleotides are TGTGCCAGCAGCTCGGGACAGGGGGCGCGGGATGGCTACACCTTC. This codes for CASSSGQGARDGYTF. The gene calls are TRBV7-9 and TRBJ1-2; 12 nucleotides agree with TRBD1. The CDR3 extends over 15 amino acids. J was trimmed by 6 bases and V by 4 bases; bases with no gene match: 6. The germline gives CDR1 SEHNR, CDR2 FQNEAQ (reference sequence).

About this clonotype: Since a much larger clone is just one base distant, this may be a read error. The chain has TRBV7-8 and TRBJ1-6; D is uncertain. There are 16 residues in the CDR3. Looked up from germline, CDR1 is SGHVS and CDR2 is FQNEAQ. The CDR3 sequence is CANSLARGRVNSPLHF. The CDR3 DNA is TGTGCCAACAGCTTAGCGCGAGGGCGCGTTAATTCACCCCTCCACTTT.

The V and J genes are TRBV2 and TRBJ1-5, with D tentatively TRBD1 (5 bases). Germline lookup yields CDR1 SNHLY and CDR2 FYNNEI. This CDR3 comprises 16 residues. V shed 3 bases and J shed 4 bases, with 16 bases lying between them. DNA of the CDR3: TGTGCCAGCAGTGAGGGCAGGGTTGAAGAGAATCAGCCCCAGCATTTT. This encodes CASSEGRVEENQPQHF. Using reference TRBV2 and TRBJ1-5 for the parts outside the CDR3, the full variable domain is EPEVTQTPSHQVTQMGQEVILRCVPISNHLYFYWYRQILGQKVEFLVSFYNNEISEKSEIFDDQFSVERPDGSNFTLKIRSTKLEDSAMYFCASSEGRVEENQPQHFGDGTRLSIL.

This clonotype was picked up a small number of times. The gene calls are TRBV4-1 and TRBJ2-3; 12 nucleotides line up with TRBD2. The CDR3 contains 18 residues. The V and J ends lost 0 bases and 4 bases, in that order; junction bases with no gene match: 8. Germline V gene lookup returns CDR1 MGHRA and CDR2 YSYEKL. The CDR3 protein is CASSQDGASGGGADTQYF. CDR3 DNA sequence: TGCGCCAGCAGCCAAGACGGCGCTAGCGGGGGGGGAGCAGATACGCAGTATTTT.

The rearrangement uses TRBV7-3 and TRBJ1-1; 7 positions agree with TRBD1. The V gene end was trimmed by 4 bases and the J gene end by 5 bases; junction bases not matched to a gene: 13. The CDR3 runs 16 residues. The germline V gene has CDR1 SGHTA and CDR2 FQGTGA. The CDR3 spells CASSSDLGTARTEAFF. The DNA of the CDR3 is TGTGCCAGCAGCTCCGATTTAGGGACAGCGAGGACTGAAGCTTTCTTT.

This clonotype was counted ten times or more. V and J are TRBV12-3 or TRBV12-4 and TRBJ2-1; D gene uncertain. CDR3 length: 12 residues. V gave up 9 bases and J gave up 9 bases, with 15 bases separating them. CDR3 DNA sequence: TGTGCCAGTACCTACGGAAGGTTTGAGCAGTTCTTC. This translates into CASTYGRFEQFF.

This chain links TRBV20-1 with TRBJ1-6, with TRBD1 matching over 7 bases. J lost 8 bases, V lost 6 bases, and 10 bases had no gene match. Germline CDR1 DFQATT, CDR2 SNEGSKA (reference sequence). This CDR3 has 14 residues. The CDR3 sequence: CSARDSGFDSPLHF. The DNA for the CDR3 is TGCAGTGCCAGGGACAGCGGATTTGATTCACCCCTCCACTTT.

The V call is TRBV6-5, the J call TRBJ2-1; 12 nucleotides match TRBD1. J gave up 5 bases and V 7 bases, and 9 bases lay outside the gene matches. Germline V gene sequence: CDR1 MNHEY, CDR2 SVGAGI. The CDR3 spans 16 residues. CDR3 nucleotide sequence: TGTGCCAGCACCTTACGTGGGACAGGGGGCCACAATGAGCAGTTCTTC. Amino acid sequence: CASTLRGTGGHNEQFF.

A few counts support this clonotype. The chain links TRBV7-9 to TRBJ1-1; D not resolved. CDR1 and CDR2 from the germline V gene are SEHNR and FQNEAQ (reference sequence). Trimming removed 1 base at V and 11 bases at J, with 11 bases between. This CDR3 has 12 residues. CDR3 amino acids: CASSLGDKVAFF. CDR3 DNA: TGTGCCAGCAGCTTAGGTGACAAAGTGGCTTTCTTT.

The V gene is TRBV27, the J gene TRBJ2-4, with D possibly being TRBD2 (6 bases). This CDR3 has 15 amino acids. The germline gives CDR1 MNHEY, CDR2 SMNVEV (reference sequence). Trimming took off 2 bases at V and 4 bases at J, with 12 bases between the two ends. CDR3 sequence (DNA): TGTGCCAGCAGTTTAGCACTCGGGACTAAAAACATTCAGTACTTC. Translation: CASSLALGTKNIQYF.